A selection of T cell receptor beta chains follows, all from one sample in a study of blood T cell repertoires in COVID-19. Repertoires were generated with immunoSEQ multiplex PCR, while TCRdb's copy carries only in-frame clones and drops some. Among roughly 350,000 clones, 85% were seen once, and the ten largest hold around 3.4%. The sequenced sample consisted of peripheral blood. These TCRs come from a woman in her late teens or twenties with acute or convalescent COVID-19. Both conserved end residues are part of each CDR3. A D gene is named only where the DNA matches it firmly. Clone sizes are given selectively: once, few, many, or a class where the clone is expanded.

V gene	J gene	clone size	D gene	CDR3 DNA	CDR3 protein
TRBV9	TRBJ1-6	.	.	TGTGCCAGCAGCGTAGGGAGTCTAAGGAGGAATTCACCCCTCCACTTT	CASSVGSLRRNSPLHF
TRBV5-8	TRBJ1-6	once	TRBD1	TGTGCCAGCAGCTTGGGCCAGGGCAGGGGGCTGCTCCGACTAAATTCACCCCTCCACTTT	CASSLGQGRGLLRLNSPLHF
TRBV10-3	TRBJ2-7	few	.	TGTGCCATCAGTGTGTCAGCGGACAGTTTAATGTACTTC	CAISVSADSLMYF
TRBV6-1	TRBJ1-1	.	TRBD1	TGTGCCAGCAGTGAAGAGGACAGGGGAGTAAACACTGAAGCTTTCTTT	CASSEEDRGVNTEAFF
TRBV7-3	TRBJ1-1	.	.	TGTGCCAGCAGCTTAGAAGCCCTTAAGAACACTGAAGCTTTCTTT	CASSLEALKNTEAFF
TRBV27	TRBJ1-2	.	TRBD1	TGTGCCAGCAGTTTAAGACAGGGGTTGGATGGCTACACCTTC	CASSLRQGLDGYTF
TRBV27	TRBJ2-3	.	.	TGTGCCAGCAGTTTCGTGGGGAGGACAGATACGCAGTATTTT	CASSFVGRTDTQYF
TRBV30	TRBJ1-3	.	.	TGTGCCCAGAGGACAGTCTCTGGAAACACCATATATTTT	CAQRTVSGNTIYF
TRBV27	TRBJ2-3	.	TRBD2	TGTGCCAGCAGTCTTGCATTGGGACTAGCTTCGGATACGCAGTATTTT	CASSLALGLASDTQYF
TRBV5-4	TRBJ1-1	.	TRBD1	TGTGCCAGCAGCGTGGACAGGGGAATGACTGAAGCTTTCTTT	CASSVDRGMTEAFF
TRBV2	TRBJ1-3	.	TRBD1	TGTGCCAGCAGTGAAGGCAGGGGGCCCGTAAACACCATATATTTT	CASSEGRGPVNTIYF
TRBV7-3	TRBJ1-1	few	TRBD1	TGTGCCAGCAGCCCCTACGCGGGGCGACAGGGTTTGAGTGAAGCTTTCTTT	CASSPYAGRQGLSEAFF
TRBV12-3/TRBV12-4	TRBJ2-4	.	.	TGTGCCAGCATCCCGGTGGGAGAGAACATTCAGTACTTC	CASIPVGENIQYF
TRBV12-3/TRBV12-4	TRBJ2-5	.	.	TGTGCCAGCAGTTTCGGAGCCCAAGAGACCCAGTACTTC	CASSFGAQETQYF
TRBV23-1	TRBJ2-7	.	TRBD2	TGCGCCAGCAGGGGGGGGTACGAGCAGTACTTC	CASRGGYEQYF
TRBV10-3	TRBJ1-2	.	.	TGTGCCATCAGTGTCGGCAGGCATGGCTACACCTTC	CAISVGRHGYTF
TRBV28	TRBJ1-4	.	.	TGTGCCAGCAGTCTCATGTCAGGGGATTCAACTAATGAAAAACTGTTTTTT	CASSLMSGDSTNEKLFF
TRBV12-3/TRBV12-4	TRBJ1-1	.	.	TGTGCCAGCACCTTACGGGGTGAAGCTTTCTTT	CASTLRGEAFF
TRBV13	TRBJ1-6	.	TRBD1	TGTGCCAGCAGCTTAAGGGACAGGGGATCACCCCTCCACTTT	CASSLRDRGSPLHF
TRBV15	TRBJ2-7	.	.	TGTGCCACCAGCACCGGGTACGAGCAGTACTTC	CATSTGYEQYF
TRBV29-1	TRBJ2-7	.	TRBD1	TGCAGCGTAGGACAGGTTTACGAGCAGTACTTC	CSVGQVYEQYF
TRBV28	TRBJ2-1	.	TRBD2	TGTGCCAGCAGTTTATCCCAAACCCCTAGCGGGAATGAGGATGAGCAGTTCTTC	CASSLSQTPSGNEDEQFF
TRBV7-3	TRBJ1-4	.	TRBD1	TGTGCCAGCAGCTCGACAGGGGGCACTAATGAAAAACTGTTTTTT	CASSSTGGTNEKLFF
TRBV19	TRBJ1-5	.	.	TGTGCCAGTAGTGTCAGGGGTCAGCCCCAGCATTTT	CASSVRGQPQHF
TRBV28	TRBJ2-1	.	TRBD2	TGTGCCAGCAGTCCTCCCCTAGCGGGAGGGCGGAATGAGCAGTTCTTC	CASSPPLAGGRNEQFF
TRBV4-1	TRBJ2-5	few	.	TGCGCCAGCAGCCAAGATCACAGGGTCGGAGAGACCCAGTACTTC	CASSQDHRVGETQYF
TRBV7-2	TRBJ1-4	.	.	TGTGCCAGCAGCTTGAGGGGGAGAACTAATGAAAAACTGTTTTTT	CASSLRGRTNEKLFF
TRBV6-5	TRBJ1-4	.	.	TGTGCCAGCACCGAGAGGGCCTTAAATGAAAAACTGTTTTTT	CASTERALNEKLFF
TRBV2	TRBJ2-5	once	TRBD1	TGTGCCAGCAGCCAAAACAGGGGACCCCAAGAGACCCAGTACTTC	CASSQNRGPQETQYF
TRBV29-1	TRBJ2-3	.	.	TGCAGCGTAACACTGGGGCCAGATACGCAGTATTTT	CSVTLGPDTQYF
TRBV18	TRBJ1-2	.	TRBD1	TGTGCCAGCTCACTAAACTTCGGACAGGGTCAGGACTATGGCTACACCTTC	CASSLNFGQGQDYGYTF
TRBV7-3	TRBJ2-2	.	TRBD1	TGTGCCAGAGGGACAGGGGGAACCGGGGAGCTGTTTTTT	CARGTGGTGELFF
TRBV2	TRBJ2-7	.	TRBD1	TGTGCCAGCAGGGATTTCGGGGGACAGGGTATTTACGAGCAGTACTTC	CASRDFGGQGIYEQYF
TRBV2	TRBJ2-2	.	.	TGTGCCAGCAGTGCAGAGAGGCCAAGCGGGGAGCTGTTTTTT	CASSAERPSGELFF
TRBV29-1	TRBJ2-5	.	.	TGCAGCGTTGTAGAGGGGCTCCAAGAGACCCAGTACTTC	CSVVEGLQETQYF
TRBV16	TRBJ1-3	.	TRBD1	TGTGCCAGCAGCCAAAGACAGGGGGAAGGAAACACCATATATTTT	CASSQRQGEGNTIYF
TRBV7-9	TRBJ2-1	.	TRBD1	TGTGCCAGCAGCTTGGGACAGGGGATAAATGAGCAGTTCTTC	CASSLGQGINEQFF
TRBV10-3	TRBJ2-5	.	TRBD2	TGTGCCATCAGTGAGTCGACCCTGAGACTAGCGGGCCAAGAGACCCAGTACTTC	CAISESTLRLAGQETQYF
TRBV6-6	TRBJ1-4	.	TRBD1	TGTGCCAGCAGCCGACTCCGGGACAGGGGTGGATTAGGTGAAAAACTGTTTTTT	CASSRLRDRGGLGEKLFF
TRBV5-1	TRBJ1-2	.	.	TGCGCCAGCAGCTACCGGGATGGAGGGAGAGATGGCTACACCTTC	CASSYRDGGRDGYTF
TRBV2	TRBJ2-7	.	TRBD1	TGTGCCAGCAGCCGGGACAGGGGTCAGTACGAGCAGTACTTC	CASSRDRGQYEQYF
TRBV18	TRBJ1-2	many	TRBD1	TGTGCCAGCTCACCGGGACAGGGGGAGAACTATGGCTACACCTTC	CASSPGQGENYGYTF
TRBV28	TRBJ2-6	few	.	TGTGCCAGCAGGCCCCCAGGTTACTCTGGGGCCAACGTCCTGACTTTC	CASRPPGYSGANVLTF
TRBV3-1/TRBV3-2	TRBJ1-2	.	TRBD1	TGTGCCAGCAGCCAAGAGCCGACAGGGGGCCTCGGCTACACCTTC	CASSQEPTGGLGYTF
TRBV7-9	TRBJ2-5	.	.	TGTGCCAGCAGCCCAGGGGCGGGCCTTTACCAAGAGACCCAGTACTTC	CASSPGAGLYQETQYF
TRBV2	TRBJ1-1	.	.	TGTGCCAGCAGCCAGACAGGAGGAGTAACTGAAGCTTTCTTT	CASSQTGGVTEAFF